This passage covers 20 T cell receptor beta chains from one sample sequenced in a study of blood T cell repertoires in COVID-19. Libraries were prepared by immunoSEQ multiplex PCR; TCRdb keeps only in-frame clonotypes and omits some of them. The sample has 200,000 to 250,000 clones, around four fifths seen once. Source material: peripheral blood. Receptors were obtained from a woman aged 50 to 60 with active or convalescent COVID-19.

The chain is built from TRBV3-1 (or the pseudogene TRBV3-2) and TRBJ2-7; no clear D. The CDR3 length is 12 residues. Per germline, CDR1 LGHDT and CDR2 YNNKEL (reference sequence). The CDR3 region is CASSPLFGVLEV. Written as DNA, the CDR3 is TGTGCCAGCAGCCCCCTATTCGGAGTTCTGGAAGTC.

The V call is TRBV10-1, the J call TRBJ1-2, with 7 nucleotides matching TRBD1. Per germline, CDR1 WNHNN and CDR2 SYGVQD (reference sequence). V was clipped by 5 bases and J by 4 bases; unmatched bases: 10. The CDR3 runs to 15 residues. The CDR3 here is CASSPGGQLGYGYTF. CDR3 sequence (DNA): TGCGCCAGCAGTCCAGGGGGACAACTCGGCTATGGCTACACCTTC.

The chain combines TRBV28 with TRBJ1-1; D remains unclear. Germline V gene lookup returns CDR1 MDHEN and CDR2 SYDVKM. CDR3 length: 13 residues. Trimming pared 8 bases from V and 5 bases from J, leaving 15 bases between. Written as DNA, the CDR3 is TGTGCCAGCTACAGCGGCGACATTACTGAAGCTTTCTTT. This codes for CASYSGDITEAFF.

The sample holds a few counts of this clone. The CDR3 spells CASSWSGTDNGYTF. In nucleotides, the CDR3 is TGTGCCAGCAGTTGGAGCGGGACGGATAACGGCTACACCTTC. The chain joins TRBV6-6 to TRBJ1-2; the D gene is possibly TRBD1 (5 bases). Germline values: CDR1 MNHNY, CDR2 SVGAGI (reference sequence). The germline V and J ends were trimmed by 4 bases and 8 bases, with 17 bases remaining between them. CDR3 length: 14 amino acids.

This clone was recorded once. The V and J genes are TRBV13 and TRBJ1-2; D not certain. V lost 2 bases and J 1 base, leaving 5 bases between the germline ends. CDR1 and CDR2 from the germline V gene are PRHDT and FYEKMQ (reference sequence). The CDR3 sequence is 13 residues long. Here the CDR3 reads CASSLQVNYGYTF. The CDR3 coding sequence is TGTGCCAGCAGCTTACAGGTTAACTATGGCTACACCTTC.

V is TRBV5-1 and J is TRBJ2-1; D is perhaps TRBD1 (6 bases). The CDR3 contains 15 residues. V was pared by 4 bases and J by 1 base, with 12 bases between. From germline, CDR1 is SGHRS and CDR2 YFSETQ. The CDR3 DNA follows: TGCGCCAGCAGCCTAGGACAGAGGTCCTACAATGAGCAGTTCTTC. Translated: CASSLGQRSYNEQFF.

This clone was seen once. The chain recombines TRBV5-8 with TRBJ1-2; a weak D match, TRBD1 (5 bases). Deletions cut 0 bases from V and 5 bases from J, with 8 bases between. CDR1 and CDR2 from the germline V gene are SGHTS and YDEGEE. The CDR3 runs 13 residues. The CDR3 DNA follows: TGTGCCAGCAGCTTGGAGGGGACTTATGGCTACACCTTC. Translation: CASSLEGTYGYTF.

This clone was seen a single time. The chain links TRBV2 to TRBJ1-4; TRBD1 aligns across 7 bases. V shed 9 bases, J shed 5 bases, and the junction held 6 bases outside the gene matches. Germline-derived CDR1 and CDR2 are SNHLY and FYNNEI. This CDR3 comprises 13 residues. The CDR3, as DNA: TGTGCCAGAGGGGACAGCAGAAATGAAAAACTGTTTTTT. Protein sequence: CARGDSRNEKLFF.

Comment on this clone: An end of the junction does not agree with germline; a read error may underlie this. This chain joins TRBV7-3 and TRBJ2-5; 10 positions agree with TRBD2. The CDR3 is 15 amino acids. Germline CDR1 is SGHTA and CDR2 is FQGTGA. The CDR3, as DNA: TGCGCCAGCAGCTCTAGCGGGGGAGGACGGGGGACCCAGTACTTC. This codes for CASSSSGGGRGTQYF.

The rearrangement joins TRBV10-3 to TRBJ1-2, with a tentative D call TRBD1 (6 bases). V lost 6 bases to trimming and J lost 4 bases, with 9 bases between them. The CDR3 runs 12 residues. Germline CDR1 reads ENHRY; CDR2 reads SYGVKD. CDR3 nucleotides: TGTGCCATCAGCTTGGACAGCTATGGCTACACCTTC. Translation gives CAISLDSYGYTF.

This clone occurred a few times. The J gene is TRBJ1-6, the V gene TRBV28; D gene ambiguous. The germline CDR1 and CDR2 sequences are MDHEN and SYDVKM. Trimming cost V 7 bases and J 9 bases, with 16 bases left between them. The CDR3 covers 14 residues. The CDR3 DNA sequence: TGTGCCAGCACCCTTACGGAGGTCGGTTCACCCCTCCACTTT. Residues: CASTLTEVGSPLHF.

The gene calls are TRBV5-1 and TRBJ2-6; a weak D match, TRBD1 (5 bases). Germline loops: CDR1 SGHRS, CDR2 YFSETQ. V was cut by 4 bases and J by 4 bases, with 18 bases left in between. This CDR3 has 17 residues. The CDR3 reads CASSNRPSGTGANVLTF. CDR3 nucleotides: TGCGCCAGCAGCAACAGGCCTTCGGGTACAGGGGCCAACGTCCTGACTTTC.

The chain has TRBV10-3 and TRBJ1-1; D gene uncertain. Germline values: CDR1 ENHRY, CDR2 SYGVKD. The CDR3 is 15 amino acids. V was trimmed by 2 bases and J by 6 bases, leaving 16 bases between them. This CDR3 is CAISEPSFIEAEAFF. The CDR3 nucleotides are TGTGCCATCAGTGAGCCCTCGTTTATAGAAGCTGAAGCTTTCTTT.

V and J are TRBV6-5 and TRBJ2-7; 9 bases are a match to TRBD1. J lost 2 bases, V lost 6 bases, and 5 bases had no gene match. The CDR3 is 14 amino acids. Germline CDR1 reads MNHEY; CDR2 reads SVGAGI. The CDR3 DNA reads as TGTGCCAGCAGGACGGACAGGGGTCCCTACGAGCAGTACGTC. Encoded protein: CASRTDRGPYEQYV.

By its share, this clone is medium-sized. The CDR3 region is CASSTGVNYGYTF. CDR3 nucleotides: TGTGCCAGCAGTACGGGGGTTAACTATGGCTACACCTTC. The chain has TRBV6-5 and TRBJ1-2, with a weak D call TRBD1 (5 bases). Germline CDR1 reads MNHEY; CDR2 reads SVGAGI. The V gene lost 5 bases and the J gene lost 1 base, with 8 bases spanning the gap. The CDR3 totals 13 residues.

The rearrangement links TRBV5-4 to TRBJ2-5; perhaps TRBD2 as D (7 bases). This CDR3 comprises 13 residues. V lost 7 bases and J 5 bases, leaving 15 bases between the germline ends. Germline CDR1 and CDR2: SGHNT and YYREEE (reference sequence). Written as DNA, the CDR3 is TGTGCCAGCGCAAGGGGGGGAGGGGAGACCCAGTACTTC. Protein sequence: CASARGGGETQYF. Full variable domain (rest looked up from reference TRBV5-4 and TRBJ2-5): ETGVTQSPTHLIKTRGQQVTLRCSSQSGHNTVSWYQQALGQGPQFIFQYYREEENGRGNFPPRFSGLQFPNYSSELNVNALELDDSALYLCASARGGGETQYFGPGTRLLVL.

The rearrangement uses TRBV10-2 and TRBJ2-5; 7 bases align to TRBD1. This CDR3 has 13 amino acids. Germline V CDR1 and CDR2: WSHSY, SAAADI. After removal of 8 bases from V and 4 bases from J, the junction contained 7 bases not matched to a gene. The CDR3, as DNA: TGCGCCAGCTCGGGACAGAGGGGAGAGACCCAGTACTTC. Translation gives CASSGQRGETQYF.

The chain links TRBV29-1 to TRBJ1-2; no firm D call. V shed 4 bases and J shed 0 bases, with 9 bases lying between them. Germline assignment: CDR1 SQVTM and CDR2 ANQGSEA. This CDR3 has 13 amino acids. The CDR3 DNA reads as TGCAGCGTTGTGCCGGAGACTAACTATGGCTACACCTTC. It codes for CSVVPETNYGYTF.

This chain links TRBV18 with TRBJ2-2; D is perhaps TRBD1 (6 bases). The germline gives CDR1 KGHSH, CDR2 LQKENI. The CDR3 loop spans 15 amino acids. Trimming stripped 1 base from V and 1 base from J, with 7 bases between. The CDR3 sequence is CASSPQTGNTGELFF. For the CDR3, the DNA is TGTGCCAGCTCACCACAGACAGGGAACACCGGGGAGCTGTTTTTT.

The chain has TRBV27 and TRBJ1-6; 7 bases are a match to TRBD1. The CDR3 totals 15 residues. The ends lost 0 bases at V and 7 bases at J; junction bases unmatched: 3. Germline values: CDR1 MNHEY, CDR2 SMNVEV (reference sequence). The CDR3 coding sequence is TGTGCCAGCAGTTTATCAACAGGGGTGAATTCACCCCTCCACTTT. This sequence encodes CASSLSTGVNSPLHF.